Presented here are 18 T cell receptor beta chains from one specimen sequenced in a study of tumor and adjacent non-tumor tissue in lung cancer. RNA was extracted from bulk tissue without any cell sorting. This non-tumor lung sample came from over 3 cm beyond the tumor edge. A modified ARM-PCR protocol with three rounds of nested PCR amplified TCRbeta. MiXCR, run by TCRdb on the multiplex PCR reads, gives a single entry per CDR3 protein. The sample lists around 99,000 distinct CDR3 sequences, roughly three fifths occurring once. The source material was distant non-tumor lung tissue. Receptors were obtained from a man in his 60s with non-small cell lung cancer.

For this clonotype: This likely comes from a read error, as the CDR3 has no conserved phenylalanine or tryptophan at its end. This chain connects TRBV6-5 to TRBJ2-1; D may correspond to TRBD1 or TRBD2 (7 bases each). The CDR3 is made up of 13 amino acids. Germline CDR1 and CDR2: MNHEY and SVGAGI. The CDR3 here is CASSYQGGNAQFL. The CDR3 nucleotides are TGTGCCAGCAGTTACCAGGGGGGGAATGCGCAGTTCTTA.

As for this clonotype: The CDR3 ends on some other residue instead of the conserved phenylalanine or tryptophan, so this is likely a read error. Here the CDR3 DNA reads TGTGCCAGCAGTTCGGCAGGGACGAACAATGAGCAGTTCGTC. This gives the protein CASSSAGTNNEQFV. The chain uses TRBV28 and TRBJ2-1; D is perhaps TRBD1 or TRBD2 (5 bases each). The CDR3 length is 14 residues. CDR1 is MDHEN and CDR2 is SYDVKM in the germline V gene. V was trimmed by 4 bases and J by 5 bases, leaving 12 bases between them.

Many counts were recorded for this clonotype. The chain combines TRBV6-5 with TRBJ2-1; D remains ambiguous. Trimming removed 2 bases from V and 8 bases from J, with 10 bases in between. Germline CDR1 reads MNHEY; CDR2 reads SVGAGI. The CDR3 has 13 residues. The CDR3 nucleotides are TGTGCCAGCAGTTACCAGAGTAGGGATGAGCAGTTCTTC. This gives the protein CASSYQSRDEQFF.

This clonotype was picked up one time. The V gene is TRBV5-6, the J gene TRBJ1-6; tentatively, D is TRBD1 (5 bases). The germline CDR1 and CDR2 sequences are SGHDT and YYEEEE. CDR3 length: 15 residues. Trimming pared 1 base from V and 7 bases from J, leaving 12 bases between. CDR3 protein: CASSLRWGGNSPLHF. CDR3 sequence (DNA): TGTGCCAGCAGCTTGAGATGGGGGGGAAATTCACCCCTCCACTTT.

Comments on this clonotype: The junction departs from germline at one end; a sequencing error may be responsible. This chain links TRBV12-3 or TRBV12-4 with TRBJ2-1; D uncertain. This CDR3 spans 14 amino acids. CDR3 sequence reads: CASRPRSSYNEQLF. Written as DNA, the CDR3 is TGCGCCAGCAGGCCCCGGAGCTCCTACAATGAGCAGCTCTTC.

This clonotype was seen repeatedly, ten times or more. The CDR3 nucleotides read TGCGCCAGCAGCCAAGAATACGACGGGGTCAATGAGCAGTTCTTC. It codes for CASSQEYDGVNEQFF. The genes are TRBV4-3 and TRBJ2-1, with D maybe TRBD2 (5 bases). CDR1 LGHNA and CDR2 YSLEER come from the germline V gene. Deletions cut 0 bases from V and 6 bases from J, with 12 bases between. The CDR3 length is 15 residues.

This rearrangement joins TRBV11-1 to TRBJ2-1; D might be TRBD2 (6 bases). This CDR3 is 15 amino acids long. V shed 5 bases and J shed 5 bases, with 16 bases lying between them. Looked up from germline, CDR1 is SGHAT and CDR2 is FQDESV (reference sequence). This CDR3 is CASSKGWGGNNEQFF. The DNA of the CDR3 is TGTGCCAGCAGCAAAGGTTGGGGCGGGAACAATGAGCAGTTCTTC.

CDR3 residues: CASSLKLGLNTEAFF. As DNA, the CDR3 is TGTGCCAGCAGCTTGAAACTGGGCCTAAACACTGAAGCTTTCTTT. The rearrangement joins TRBV11-2 to TRBJ1-1; D is undetermined. This CDR3 spans 15 amino acids. V was cut by 3 bases and J by 2 bases, with 13 bases left in between. Germline values: CDR1 SGHAT, CDR2 FQNNGV.

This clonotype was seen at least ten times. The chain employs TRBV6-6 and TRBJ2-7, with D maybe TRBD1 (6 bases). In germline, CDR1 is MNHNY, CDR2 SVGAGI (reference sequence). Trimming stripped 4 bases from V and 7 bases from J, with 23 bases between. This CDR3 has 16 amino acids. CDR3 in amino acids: CASSSKLQGRAREQYF. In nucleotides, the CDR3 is TGTGCCAGCAGTTCAAAACTACAGGGTCGGGCGAGGGAGCAGTACTTC.

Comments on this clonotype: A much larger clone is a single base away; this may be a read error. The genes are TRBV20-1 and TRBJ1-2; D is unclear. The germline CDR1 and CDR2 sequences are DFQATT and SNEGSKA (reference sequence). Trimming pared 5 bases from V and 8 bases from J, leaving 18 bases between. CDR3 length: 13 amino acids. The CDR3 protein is CSAGGLAFGGYTF. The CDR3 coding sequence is TGCAGTGCTGGCGGGCTTGCCTTTGGAGGCTACACCTTC.

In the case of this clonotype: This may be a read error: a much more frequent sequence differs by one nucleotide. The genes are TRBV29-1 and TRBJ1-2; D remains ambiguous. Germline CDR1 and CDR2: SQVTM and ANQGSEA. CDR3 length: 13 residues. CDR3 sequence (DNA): TGCAGCGTTCTCCAGACGGGAGCCTATGGCCACACCTTC. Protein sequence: CSVLQTGAYGHTF.

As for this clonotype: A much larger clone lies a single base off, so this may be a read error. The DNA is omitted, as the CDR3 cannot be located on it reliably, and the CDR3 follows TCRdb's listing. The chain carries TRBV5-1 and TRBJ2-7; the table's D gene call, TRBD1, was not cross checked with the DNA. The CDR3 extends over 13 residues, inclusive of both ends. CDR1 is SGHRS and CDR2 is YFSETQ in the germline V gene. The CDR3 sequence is CVSSLYWGQGSYF.

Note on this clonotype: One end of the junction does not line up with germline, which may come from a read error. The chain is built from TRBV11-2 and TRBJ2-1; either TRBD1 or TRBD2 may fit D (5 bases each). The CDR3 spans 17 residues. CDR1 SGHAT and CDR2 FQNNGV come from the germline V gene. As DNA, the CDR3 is TGTGCCAGTAGCTTAGTGGGGGAACTGCAATACCGAGGGGAGCAGTTCTTC. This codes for CASSLVGELQYRGEQFF.

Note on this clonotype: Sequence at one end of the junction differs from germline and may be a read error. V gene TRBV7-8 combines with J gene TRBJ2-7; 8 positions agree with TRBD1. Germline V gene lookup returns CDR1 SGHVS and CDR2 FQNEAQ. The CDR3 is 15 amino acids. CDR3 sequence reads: CSSSFGTGTSYKQYF. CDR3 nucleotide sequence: TGTTCCAGCAGCTTCGGGACAGGAACGTCCTACAAGCAGTACTTC.

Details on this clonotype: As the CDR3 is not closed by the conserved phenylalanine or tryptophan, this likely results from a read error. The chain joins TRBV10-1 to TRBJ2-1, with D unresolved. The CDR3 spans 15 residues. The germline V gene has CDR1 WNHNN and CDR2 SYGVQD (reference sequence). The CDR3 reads CASSDVGSGYNKQFL. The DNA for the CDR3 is TGCGCCAGCAGTGATGTAGGGTCTGGCTACAATAAGCAGTTCTTA.

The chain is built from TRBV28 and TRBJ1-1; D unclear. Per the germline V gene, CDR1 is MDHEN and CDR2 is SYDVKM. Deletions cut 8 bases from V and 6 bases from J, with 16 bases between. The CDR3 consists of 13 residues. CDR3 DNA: TGTGCCAGCGGATCAAGGGTCCGACCTGAAGCTTTCTTT. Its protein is CASGSRVRPEAFF.

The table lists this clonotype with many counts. CDR3 sequence: CASSYLGGGDQPQHF. Written as DNA, the CDR3 is TGTGCCAGCAGTTACTTAGGCGGGGGCGATCAGCCCCAGCATTTT. This chain connects TRBV6-2 or TRBV6-3 to TRBJ1-5; TRBD1 might be the D (6 bases). Germline CDR1 reads MNHEY; CDR2 reads SVGEGT. Trimming left V 1 base short and J 5 bases short, with 12 bases between. This CDR3 is built from 15 residues.

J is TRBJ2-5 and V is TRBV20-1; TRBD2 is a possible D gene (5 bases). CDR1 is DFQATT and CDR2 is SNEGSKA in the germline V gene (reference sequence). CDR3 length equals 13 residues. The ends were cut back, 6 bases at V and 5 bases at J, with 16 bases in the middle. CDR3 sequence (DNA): TGCAGTGCCGCCTCAGCGAGGGATGAGACCCAGTACTTC. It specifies CSAASARDETQYF.